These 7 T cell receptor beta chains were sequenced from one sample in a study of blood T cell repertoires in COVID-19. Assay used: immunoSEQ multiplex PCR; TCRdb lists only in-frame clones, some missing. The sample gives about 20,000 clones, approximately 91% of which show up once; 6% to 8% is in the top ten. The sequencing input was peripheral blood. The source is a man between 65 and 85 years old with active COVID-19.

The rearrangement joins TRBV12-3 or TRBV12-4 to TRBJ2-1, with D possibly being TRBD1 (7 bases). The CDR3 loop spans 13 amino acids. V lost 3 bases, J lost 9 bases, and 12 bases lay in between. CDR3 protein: CASSLQGGSEQFF. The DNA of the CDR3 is TGTGCCAGCAGTTTGCAGGGGGGCAGTGAGCAGTTCTTC.

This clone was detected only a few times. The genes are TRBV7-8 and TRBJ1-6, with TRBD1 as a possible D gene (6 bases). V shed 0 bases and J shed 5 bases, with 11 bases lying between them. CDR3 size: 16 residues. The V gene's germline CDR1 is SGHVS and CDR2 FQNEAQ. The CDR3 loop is CASSLAQGHDNSPLHF. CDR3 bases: TGTGCCAGCAGCTTAGCGCAGGGACACGATAATTCACCCCTCCACTTT.

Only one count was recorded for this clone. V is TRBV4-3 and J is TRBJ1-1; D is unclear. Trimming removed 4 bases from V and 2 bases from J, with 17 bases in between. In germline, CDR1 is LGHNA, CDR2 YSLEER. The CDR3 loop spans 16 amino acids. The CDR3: CASSRGTEGLNTEAFF. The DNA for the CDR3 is TGCGCCAGCAGCCGAGGTACTGAGGGTCTTAACACTGAAGCTTTCTTT.

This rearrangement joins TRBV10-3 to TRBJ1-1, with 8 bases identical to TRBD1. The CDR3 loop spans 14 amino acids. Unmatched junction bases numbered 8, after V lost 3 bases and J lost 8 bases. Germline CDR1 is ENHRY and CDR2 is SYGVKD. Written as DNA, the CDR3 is TGTGCCATCAGTGACCCGACAGGGGCTAGGGAAGCTTTCTTT. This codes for CAISDPTGAREAFF.

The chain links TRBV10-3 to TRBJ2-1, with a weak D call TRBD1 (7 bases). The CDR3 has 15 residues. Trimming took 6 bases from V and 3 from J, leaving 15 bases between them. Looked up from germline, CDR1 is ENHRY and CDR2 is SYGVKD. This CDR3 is CAISRTGGNYNEQFF. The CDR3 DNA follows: TGTGCCATCAGCCGGACAGGAGGGAACTACAATGAGCAGTTCTTC.

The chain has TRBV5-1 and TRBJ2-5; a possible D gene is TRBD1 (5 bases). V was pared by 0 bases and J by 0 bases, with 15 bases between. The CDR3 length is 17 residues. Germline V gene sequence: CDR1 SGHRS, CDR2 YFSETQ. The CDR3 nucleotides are TGCGCCAGCAGCTTGGGTAGAACAGGCCCGTACCAAGAGACCCAGTACTTC. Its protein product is CASSLGRTGPYQETQYF.

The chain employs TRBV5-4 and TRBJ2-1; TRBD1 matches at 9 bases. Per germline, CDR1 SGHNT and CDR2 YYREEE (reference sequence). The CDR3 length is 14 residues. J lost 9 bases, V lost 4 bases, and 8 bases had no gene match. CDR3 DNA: TGTGCCAGCAGCAGCCGGGACAGGGCGGGTGAGCAGTTCTTC. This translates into CASSSRDRAGEQFF.